These 14 T cell receptor beta chains were sequenced from one sample in a study of Ad26.COV2.S vaccination and SARS-CoV-2 variants. As for treatment: around 19 received Ad26.COV2.S at low or high dose, single or two shots; a few received placebo; per-sample allocation not given. The samples date from day 63 after the first vaccine or placebo injection. Assay used: immunoSEQ multiplex PCR; TCRdb lists only in-frame clones, some missing. Here the sample spans a few hundred thousand clones, roughly 80% being singletons. The sequencing used peripheral blood, collected in a trial of Ad26.COV2.S vaccine versus placebo. Receptor source: a person aged 18 to 59 who received the Ad26.COV2.S COVID-19 vaccine or a placebo.

About this clone: Other DNA sequences from this sample encode an identical CDR3 as well. The chain joins TRBV6-2 or TRBV6-3 to TRBJ1-1; D possibly corresponds to TRBD1 (5 bases). The CDR3 is made up of 13 amino acids. Germline values: CDR1 MNHEY, CDR2 SVGEGT. V was shortened by 6 bases and J by 2 bases, with 10 bases between the two germline ends. The CDR3 sequence: CASSQGVNTEAFF. DNA for the CDR3: TGTGCCAGCAGCCAAGGGGTTAACACTGAAGCTTTCTTT.

The genes are TRBV5-6 and TRBJ1-2; TRBD1 is a possible D gene (6 bases). Germline CDR1 is SGHDT and CDR2 is YYEEEE. V was cut by 5 bases and J by 0 bases, with 20 bases left in between. The CDR3 has 17 residues. The DNA of the CDR3 is TGTGCCAGCAGACTAAACCAGGGGAGCTTAGCTAACTATGGCTACACCTTC. Translation: CASRLNQGSLANYGYTF.

The V gene is TRBV11-2, the J gene TRBJ1-6; a weak D match, TRBD1 (5 bases). Germline values: CDR1 SGHAT, CDR2 FQNNGV. The V and J ends lost 2 bases and 10 bases respectively, with 15 bases between them. This CDR3 has 15 amino acids. DNA of the CDR3: TGTGCCAGCAGCTTAAGAGGCAGGGTGGAGTCACCCCTCCACTTT. It encodes CASSLRGRVESPLHF.

This chain connects TRBV9 to TRBJ1-2; perhaps TRBD1 as D (6 bases). Trimming pared 2 bases from V and 5 bases from J, leaving 28 bases between. The CDR3 contains 19 residues. Germline assignment: CDR1 SGDLS and CDR2 YYNGEE. CDR3 coding DNA: TGTGCCAGCAGCGTCGACACAGGGATCCAGTCCTTCGTGGGGTATGGCTACACCTTC. Its translation is CASSVDTGIQSFVGYGYTF.

This clone showed up just a few times. The rearrangement uses TRBV20-1 and TRBJ1-5; D perhaps matches TRBD1 (5 bases). Trimming removed 3 bases at V and 2 bases at J, with 11 bases between. CDR1 and CDR2 from the germline V gene are DFQATT and SNEGSKA (reference sequence). This CDR3 is 14 amino acids long. The CDR3 nucleotides are TGCAGTGCTAGTAGCAGCAGGGGCAATCAGCCCCAGCATTTT. Translation: CSASSSRGNQPQHF.

This chain connects TRBV3-1 (or the pseudogene TRBV3-2) to TRBJ1-2; the match to TRBD1 covers 8 bases. CDR3 length: 15 amino acids. V lost 4 bases, J lost 2 bases, and 6 bases stayed unmatched. Germline values: CDR1 LGHDT, CDR2 YNNKEL (reference sequence). The CDR3 is CASSRGTGENYGYTF. Written as DNA, the CDR3 is TGTGCCAGCAGCCGAGGGACAGGAGAAAACTATGGCTACACCTTC.

This clone was seen only once. The chain employs TRBV7-9 and TRBJ2-7, with 10 bases lining up with TRBD1. The germline V gene encodes CDR1 SEHNR and CDR2 FQNEAQ (reference sequence). The CDR3 is made up of 14 amino acids. V lost 1 base and J lost 7; bases outside the gene matches: 4. For the CDR3, the DNA is TGTGCCAGCAGCTTAGGACAGGGGGCGAGTGAGCAGTACTTC. Protein sequence: CASSLGQGASEQYF.

This clone has only a few counts. This chain joins TRBV7-8 and TRBJ1-2; D not resolved. V lost 1 base and J 3 bases, leaving 3 bases between the germline ends. The CDR3 has 12 residues. Germline-derived CDR1 and CDR2 are SGHVS and FQNEAQ. The CDR3 spells CASSLEHYGYTF. CDR3 DNA: TGTGCCAGCAGCTTAGAGCACTATGGCTACACCTTC.

The CDR3, as DNA: TGTGCCAGTAGTATTCCAGGGTGGGCCAATCAGCCCCAGCATTTT. Translation: CASSIPGWANQPQHF. The chain has TRBV19 and TRBJ1-5, with D possibly being TRBD1 (5 bases). This CDR3 has 15 residues. Germline V lookup: CDR1 LNHDA, CDR2 SQIVND (reference sequence). The germline V and J ends were trimmed by 3 bases and 3 bases, with 12 bases remaining between them.

With regard to this clone: The sample holds other DNA sequences that translate to the same CDR3. The CDR3 coding sequence is TGTGCCAGTAGGAGAGGCAGCTCTGGAAACACCATATATTTT. Amino acids: CASRRGSSGNTIYF. The V gene is TRBV19, the J gene TRBJ1-3; no firm D call. Germline CDR1 reads LNHDA; CDR2 reads SQIVND (reference sequence). The ends were cut back, 6 bases at V and 0 bases at J, with 9 bases in the middle. This CDR3 region has 14 residues.

This sequence joins TRBV2 and TRBJ1-1, with D hard to call. The germline V gene encodes CDR1 SNHLY and CDR2 FYNNEI. Trimming left V 6 bases short and J 8 bases short, with 13 bases between. This CDR3 is built from 12 residues. For the CDR3, the DNA is TGTGCCAGCAGCCCTCACGGTGAAGAAGCTTTCTTT. This translates into CASSPHGEEAFF.

The chain employs TRBV5-4 and TRBJ1-1, with D tentatively TRBD1 (6 bases). The CDR3 has 14 amino acids. Germline V gives CDR1 SGHNT, CDR2 YYREEE (reference sequence). V lost 4 bases and J lost 0, with 10 bases in between. The CDR3 bases are TGTGCCAGCAGCATAGGGGGTTTGAACACTGAAGCTTTCTTT. Amino acid sequence: CASSIGGLNTEAFF.

This chain connects TRBV5-1 to TRBJ2-1; possibly TRBD1 or TRBD2 for D (7 bases each). The V gene's germline CDR1 is SGHRS and CDR2 YFSETQ. The V and J ends lost 0 bases and 7 bases respectively, with 14 bases between them. CDR3 size: 15 residues. CDR3 in DNA: TGCGCCAGCAGCTTGGTCCAGGGGGAGGGAAATGAGCAGTTCTTC. This codes for CASSLVQGEGNEQFF.

The chain links TRBV6-6 to TRBJ2-6, with D uncertain. Germline lookup yields CDR1 MNHNY and CDR2 SVGAGI (reference sequence). Trimming took off 8 bases at V and 0 bases at J, with 5 bases between the two ends. The CDR3 consists of 13 residues. CDR3 in amino acids: CASSNSGANVLTF. The CDR3, as DNA: TGTGCCAGCTCAAACTCTGGGGCCAACGTCCTGACTTTC.